The 11 T cell receptor beta chains listed next were all sequenced from one sample in a study of neurological immune-mediated disorders. MiXCR was run by TCRdb on the 5' RACE reads, yielding one entry per CDR3 protein. The sample lists approximately 40,000 distinct CDR3 sequences; about 13% were seen once. The sequencing sample was made of PBMCs. These receptors were taken from a female donor in good health.

This clonotype was counted many times. This sequence joins TRBV11-2 and TRBJ2-7; tentative D call: TRBD1 (6 bases). CDR3 size: 15 residues. Looked up from germline, CDR1 is SGHAT and CDR2 is FQNNGV. The V end lost 2 bases, the J end lost 6 bases, and 17 bases lay between the germline ends. DNA of the CDR3: TGTGCCAGCAGCTTATTCGCGTACAGGGTATCCGAGCAGTACTTC. It yields the protein CASSLFAYRVSEQYF.

This clonotype was observed at least ten times. This chain connects TRBV18 to TRBJ2-7; TRBD1 matches 10 bases. The CDR3 is 11 residues long. Unmatched junction bases numbered 3, after V lost 3 bases and J lost 13 bases. From germline, CDR1 is KGHSH and CDR2 LQKENI. The CDR3 DNA reads as TGTGCCAGCTCACCCGGACAGGGGGAATACTTC. Translated, it gives CASSPGQGEYF. Using reference TRBV18 and TRBJ2-7 for the parts outside the CDR3, the full variable domain is NAGVMQNPRHLVRRRGQEARLRCSPMKGHSHVYWYRQLPEEGLKFMVYLQKENIIDESGMPKERFSAEFPKEGPSILRIQQVVRGDSAAYFCASSPGQGEYFGPGTRLTVT.

Many counts were recorded for this clonotype. The chain links TRBV11-2 to TRBJ2-5; possible D gene TRBD2, 6 bases. The V gene lost 1 base and the J gene lost 0 bases, with 18 bases spanning the gap. The V gene's germline CDR1 is SGHAT and CDR2 FQNNGV. The CDR3 sequence is 18 residues long. CDR3 residues: CASSLVSGGIGYQETQYF. Here the CDR3 DNA reads TGTGCCAGCAGCTTAGTCTCTGGAGGGATTGGGTACCAAGAGACCCAGTACTTC.

The table lists this clonotype with many counts. The rearrangement uses TRBV6-2 or TRBV6-3 and TRBJ1-4; TRBD1 agrees at 7 bases. This CDR3 is built from 14 residues. J lost 7 bases, V lost 4 bases, and 6 bases had no gene match. CDR1 is MNHEY and CDR2 is SVGEGT in the germline V gene. The CDR3 protein is CASSSGGGGEKLFF. CDR3 DNA sequence: TGTGCCAGCAGTTCAGGGGGAGGAGGTGAAAAACTGTTTTTT.

This clonotype has ten or more counts. V usage is TRBV5-5 and J usage is TRBJ1-5; no firm D call. CDR3 size: 13 residues. V lost 3 bases and J 6 bases, leaving 10 bases between the germline ends. CDR1 is SGHKS, CDR2 YYEKEE, per germline (reference sequence). Written as DNA, the CDR3 is TGTGCCAGCAGCTCCCTTGGAGGTCAGCCCCAGCATTTT. Amino acid sequence: CASSSLGGQPQHF.

This clonotype was seen repeatedly, ten times or more. This rearrangement joins TRBV20-1 to TRBJ2-1; 15 positions agree with TRBD2. The CDR3 sequence is 16 residues long. In germline, CDR1 is DFQATT, CDR2 SNEGSKA (reference sequence). V shed 5 bases and J 6 bases; nucleotides not matched to a gene: 8. CDR3 in amino acids: CSARGLAGGPGNEQFF. In DNA form, the CDR3 reads TGCAGTGCTCGAGGACTAGCGGGAGGGCCGGGCAATGAGCAGTTCTTC.

This clonotype was recorded at least ten times. The J gene is TRBJ2-1, the V gene TRBV6-6; D is ambiguous. This CDR3 has 14 residues. Trimming took 5 bases from V and 0 from J, leaving 8 bases between them. Germline assignment: CDR1 MNHNY and CDR2 SVGAGI (reference sequence). The CDR3 protein is CASSGMGSYNEQFF. The DNA of the CDR3 is TGTGCCAGCAGTGGGATGGGCTCCTACAATGAGCAGTTCTTC.

V gene TRBV11-2 combines with J gene TRBJ2-7; a weak D match, TRBD2 (6 bases). Trimming removed 5 bases at V and 2 bases at J, with 19 bases between. The CDR3 is made up of 16 amino acids. CDR1 SGHAT and CDR2 FQNNGV come from the germline V gene. The CDR3 DNA reads as TGTGCCAGCAGCCCAGCGGCGGGGTTGATAACCTACGAGCAGTACTTC. Amino acids: CASSPAAGLITYEQYF.

Ten or more counts support this clonotype. The chain recombines TRBV6-2 or TRBV6-3 with TRBJ1-1, with a tentative D call TRBD1 (6 bases). The CDR3 sequence is 11 residues long. The germline V gene encodes CDR1 MNHEY and CDR2 SVGEGT. Trimming shortened V by 7 bases and J by 4 bases, and 7 bases separated the two germline ends. CDR3 protein: CASTQGTEAFF. The CDR3, as DNA: TGTGCCAGCACACAGGGCACTGAAGCTTTCTTT.

This clonotype was recorded many times. The chain is built from TRBV28 and TRBJ1-5; no clear D. Germline CDR1 is MDHEN and CDR2 is SYDVKM. The CDR3 length is 12 residues. The ends were cut back, 8 bases at V and 6 bases at J, with 11 bases in the middle. The CDR3 nucleotides are TGTGCCAGCTCCTGGGGTCGTCAGCCCCAGCATTTT. Translating it yields CASSWGRQPQHF.

The CDR3, as DNA: TGTGCCAACAGAGGTCCTCAGGAGCAGTACTTC. It translates to CANRGPQEQYF. This chain uses TRBV6-6 with TRBJ2-1; D is unresolved. The J call may be faulty, since TRBJ2-7 better matches the DNA end. The CDR3 runs to 11 residues. The germline CDR1 and CDR2 sequences are MNHNY and SVGAGI (reference sequence).